This T cell receptor beta chain was retrieved from a study of control samples from healthy donors and cancer patients. This CDR3 comprises 16 residues. V shed 3 bases and J 0 bases; nucleotides not matched to a gene: 2. Looked up from germline, CDR1 is LNHNV and CDR2 is YYDKDF (reference sequence). The assay was immunoSEQ multiplex PCR, and TCRdb's table has in-frame clones only and misses some. Of fewer than 95,000 clones in the sample, just under 85% were seen once. This receptor was obtained from a man aged 25-40 years in good health. The chain is built from TRBV15 and TRBJ1-6; 7 positions match TRBD1. The source material was blood. The CDR3 is CATSRDRSSYNSPLHF. The CDR3 bases are TGTGCCACCAGCAGGGACAGGAGCTCCTATAATTCACCCCTCCACTTT. Complete variable domain (other parts from reference TRBV15 and TRBJ1-6): DAMVIQNPRYQVTQFGKPVTLSCSQTLNHNVMYWYQQKSSQAPKLLFHYYDKDFNNEADTPDNFQSRRPNTSFCFLDIRSPGLGDTAMYLCATSRDRSSYNSPLHFGNGTRLTVT.